This T cell receptor (beta chain) was sequenced for a study of cytomegalovirus exposure and HLA in healthy donors. Study findings and constraints: Altogether, 160 or so TCR beta chains were recorded as cytomegalovirus-associated. Cytomegalovirus status was reportedly diagnosed by the classifier with high sensitivity and specificity.

The germline CDR1 and CDR2 sequences are SGHNT and YYREEE (reference sequence). The CDR3 has 17 amino acids. V dropped 2 bases and J dropped 8; count of bases not matched to a gene: 11. Notes on this clone: Antigen specificity is unknown.

Assay used: immunoSEQ multiplex PCR; TCRdb lists only in-frame clones, some missing. The profile shows more than 300,000 clones, around 86% of them singletons. This TCR was sampled from a young woman in good health and CMV-seronegative. This chain connects TRBV5-4 to TRBJ2-1; 12 nucleotides align to TRBD2. The sequenced sample consisted of PBMCs. The CDR3 protein is CASSFRLAGVGLDEQFF. The CDR3 DNA reads TGTGCCAGCAGCTTTCGACTAGCGGGAGTGGGGTTAGATGAGCAGTTCTTC.